A selection of T cell receptor beta chains follows, all from one sample in a study of cytomegalovirus exposure and HLA in healthy donors. Sequenced by immunoSEQ multiplex PCR; TCRdb stores in-frame clones only, minus some. The repertoire holds some 74,000 clones, with 93% as singletons. Sequencing was performed on PBMCs. Receptor source: a young woman in good health and CMV-seronegative. The CDR3 runs from the conserved cysteine through the conserved F or W. A D gene is named only where the DNA matches it firmly. Size tells how often a clone was seen (once, few, many) or the class of an expanded clone, and some rows leave it out.

clone_size j_call v_call d_call cdr3_nt cdr3_aa
- TRBJ2-5 TRBV5-1 TRBD2 TGCGCCAGCAGCTTGTCCGGGGGGTCGGAGACCCAGTACTTC CASSLSGGSETQYF
- TRBJ2-5 TRBV9 TRBD1 TGTGCCAGCAGCGTAGAGGCAGGGGGAGAGACCCAGTACTTC CASSVEAGGETQYF
- TRBJ1-1 TRBV21-1 - TGTGCCAGCAGCAAAGCCGGTGTAATGGGGGGAAGGATGAACACTGAAGCTTTCTTT CASSKAGVMGGRMNTEAFF
- TRBJ2-7 TRBV6-5 TRBD2 TGTGCCAGCAGTCCCGGGGGGACCGAGCAGTACTTC CASSPGGTEQYF
- TRBJ1-2 TRBV2 TRBD1 TGTGCCAGCAGCCCACAGGGGGAAGTGGTCGGCTACACCTTC CASSPQGEVVGYTF
- TRBJ2-5 TRBV7-9 - TGTGCCAGCAGCCACCCCACCAGGCCTGTCCAAGAGACCCAGTACTTC CASSHPTRPVQETQYF
- TRBJ1-1 TRBV9 - TGTGCCAGCAGCGCCAGGGGCACTGAAGCTTTCTTT CASSARGTEAFF
- TRBJ1-1 TRBV28 - TGTGCCAGCAGTTTACATACCGACCCGAGGACTGAAGCTTTCTTT CASSLHTDPRTEAFF
- TRBJ2-5 TRBV29-1 TRBD2 TGCAGCGTTGAAGGGCTAGCGGGAGTACAAGAGACCCAGTACTTC CSVEGLAGVQETQYF
- TRBJ2-1 TRBV7-3 TRBD1 TGTGCCAGCAGCTTAATGACAGGGTCTCACAATGAGCAGTTCTTC CASSLMTGSHNEQFF
- TRBJ2-4 TRBV5-4 - TGTGCCAGCAGCCTAGGTGGAGGCGTAACTTTAGCCAAAAACATTCAGTACTTC CASSLGGGVTLAKNIQYF
- TRBJ1-1 TRBV4-1 TRBD1 TGCGCCAGCAGCCCGGGAGGGGGCGCGGAGGGGAGAGACACTGAAGCTTTCTTT CASSPGGGAEGRDTEAFF
- TRBJ2-1 TRBV11-1 TRBD2 TGTGCCAGCAGCCAGACACCGGGACTAGCGGCTTACAATGAGCAGTTCTTC CASSQTPGLAAYNEQFF
- TRBJ2-3 TRBV30 - TGTGCCTGGAGTTGGGGGCTCCCAGATACGCAGTATTTT CAWSWGLPDTQYF
once TRBJ2-3 TRBV5-1 TRBD2 TGCGCCAGCAAACGGGCGGGAGCAGATACGCAGTATTTT CASKRAGADTQYF
- TRBJ1-2 TRBV5-1 - TGCGCCAGCAGCTTGGAGTACCTCCCTACTAACTATGGCTACACCTTC CASSLEYLPTNYGYTF
- TRBJ1-3 TRBV19 - TGTGCCAGTAGTGGGGGCCTTCGGGCCATATTCTCTGGAAACACCATATATTTT CASSGGLRAIFSGNTIYF
- TRBJ2-3 TRBV6-5 - TGTGCCAGCAGTTACTCGATGGTCGGGAGCACAGATACGCAGTATTTT CASSYSMVGSTDTQYF
- TRBJ2-5 TRBV28 - TGTGCCAGCAGATCGACAGGACGGGAGACCCAGTACTTC CASRSTGRETQYF
- TRBJ1-2 TRBV4-2 TRBD1 TGTGCCAGCAGCCAAGACAGGGGGCTAAGCGGCTACACCTTC CASSQDRGLSGYTF
- TRBJ2-3 TRBV10-3 TRBD2 TGTGCCATCAGTGCCCCTAGCGGGAGAACAGATACGCAGTATTTT CAISAPSGRTDTQYF
- TRBJ2-1 TRBV28 TRBD2 TGTGCCAGCAGTTTAGATTCTAGCGGGGGATTCTTC CASSLDSSGGFF
- TRBJ1-5 TRBV7-9 - TGTGCCAGCAGCTTGGAGGCCGCGCCCCAGCATTTT CASSLEAAPQHF
- TRBJ2-1 TRBV28 - TGTGCCAGCAGTTTCTTGGGGGGGGCAGCCAATGAGCAGTTCTTC CASSFLGGAANEQFF
- TRBJ2-5 TRBV7-6 TRBD2 TGTGCCAGCCAGGAGAGCGGGAGGATGTCCCCAGAGACCCAGTACTTC CASQESGRMSPETQYF
- TRBJ2-7 TRBV5-4 TRBD1 TGTGCCAGCACCACCAAGGGGACAGTTACCTACGAGCAGTACTTC CASTTKGTVTYEQYF
once TRBJ1-2 TRBV16 TRBD1 TGTGCCAGCAGCCAATCCCGAACAGGGGCGGCAGCTAACTATGGCTACACCTTC CASSQSRTGAAANYGYTF
once TRBJ2-5 TRBV9 TRBD2 TGTGCCAGCAGCGTAGAGCTAGCGGGAGACGAGACCCAGTACTTC CASSVELAGDETQYF
- TRBJ1-4 TRBV5-6 - TGTGCCAGCAGCTTGGCGGCCTCAGCAGGTGCAACTAATGAAAAACTGTTTTTT CASSLAASAGATNEKLFF
- TRBJ2-5 TRBV21-1 - TGTGCCAGCAGCAAAGGGGAGGGAAACCAAGAGACCCAGTACTTC CASSKGEGNQETQYF
- TRBJ1-5 TRBV30 - TGTGCCTGGAGTCGGGGGAGGGATCAGCCCCAGCATTTT CAWSRGRDQPQHF
- TRBJ1-2 TRBV29-1 TRBD1 TGCAGCGTTCACCGGACAGGAAATAACTATGGCTACACCTTC CSVHRTGNNYGYTF
- TRBJ2-1 TRBV2 - TGTGCCAGCACTAGTCTCAATGAGCAGTTCTTC CASTSLNEQFF
- TRBJ1-2 TRBV6-1 - TGTGCCAGCAGTGAATGGGGACTTGCGGGGGGCTTTGTCTATGGCTACACCTTC CASSEWGLAGGFVYGYTF
- TRBJ2-7 TRBV7-8 - TGTGCCAGCAGCTTTAGGGGTTACGAGCAGTACTTC CASSFRGYEQYF
few TRBJ2-7 TRBV4-3 - TGCGCCAGCAGCCAGGGGGCCTTCTACGAGCAGTACTTC CASSQGAFYEQYF
- TRBJ2-3 TRBV29-1 - TGCAGCGCCGCAGTCTCTAGCCAGCCCACAGATACGCAGTATTTT CSAAVSSQPTDTQYF
- TRBJ2-1 TRBV9 - TGTGCCAGCAGTGCGGGACGGAACGGCGATGAGCAGTTCTTC CASSAGRNGDEQFF
- TRBJ2-1 TRBV10-2 - TGCGCCAGCAGTGAGGCTGGGCCCCAGGCCTACGATGAGCAGTTCTTC CASSEAGPQAYDEQFF
- TRBJ2-2 TRBV5-1 - TGCGCCAGCAGCTACCCGACGGACAGCAACACCGGGGAGCTGTTTTTT CASSYPTDSNTGELFF
- TRBJ2-1 TRBV5-1 TRBD2 TGCGCCAGCAGTGCGGAGCGGGGGAGCTCCTACAATGAGCAGTTCTTC CASSAERGSSYNEQFF
- TRBJ1-6 TRBV28 TRBD1 TGTGCCAGCAGTCTCCAGGGACAGGGAAATTCACCCCTCCACTTT CASSLQGQGNSPLHF
- TRBJ2-3 TRBV7-9 TRBD2 TGTGCCAGCAGTTATTCGACTAGCGGGAATGGAGGTACGCAGTATTTT CASSYSTSGNGGTQYF
few TRBJ1-1 TRBV5-6 TRBD1 TGTGCCAGCCACAGGGGGATAGCTGAAGCTTTCTTT CASHRGIAEAFF
- TRBJ2-3 TRBV7-3 - TGTGCCAGCAGCTCTGGCCTGGGGGGAGCAGATACGCAGTATTTT CASSSGLGGADTQYF
- TRBJ1-1 TRBV30 - TGTGCCTGGAGTCCCTGGACAGTGAACACTGTAGCATCCGAAGCTTTCTTT CAWSPWTVNTVASEAFF
- TRBJ1-1 TRBV29-1 TRBD1 TGCAGCGTTGGCCAGGGGGCGTCTGAAGCTTTCTTT CSVGQGASEAFF
- TRBJ2-1 TRBV6-1 TRBD2 TGTGCCAGCAGTGCCATAGCGGGAGGACACTACAATGAGCAGTTCTTC CASSAIAGGHYNEQFF
- TRBJ1-1 TRBV5-1 TRBD1 TGCGCCAGCAGCTCGAACAGGGGAGACACTGAAGCTTTCTTT CASSSNRGDTEAFF
- TRBJ2-7 TRBV29-1 TRBD2 TGCAGCGTTTCCGGGACTAGCGAGACCTACGAGCAGTACTTC CSVSGTSETYEQYF
few TRBJ1-1 TRBV11-2 - TGTGCCAGCAGCAGCGGGCCGCACAACACTGAAGCTTTCTTT CASSSGPHNTEAFF
- TRBJ2-1 TRBV5-1 TRBD2 TGCGCCAGCAGCGGCGGGGGGAACAATGAGCAGTTCTTC CASSGGGNNEQFF
- TRBJ1-2 TRBV5-5 - TGTGCCAGCAGCTTGGAGAGGGCGGCTAACTATGGCTACACCTTC CASSLERAANYGYTF
few TRBJ1-6 TRBV2 - TGTGCCAGCAGCGAGAACCTGGGCATTTCACCCCTCCACTTT CASSENLGISPLHF
- TRBJ1-5 TRBV30 - TGTGCCTGGGCTCGGGGGGTCAATCAGCCCCAGCATTTT CAWARGVNQPQHF